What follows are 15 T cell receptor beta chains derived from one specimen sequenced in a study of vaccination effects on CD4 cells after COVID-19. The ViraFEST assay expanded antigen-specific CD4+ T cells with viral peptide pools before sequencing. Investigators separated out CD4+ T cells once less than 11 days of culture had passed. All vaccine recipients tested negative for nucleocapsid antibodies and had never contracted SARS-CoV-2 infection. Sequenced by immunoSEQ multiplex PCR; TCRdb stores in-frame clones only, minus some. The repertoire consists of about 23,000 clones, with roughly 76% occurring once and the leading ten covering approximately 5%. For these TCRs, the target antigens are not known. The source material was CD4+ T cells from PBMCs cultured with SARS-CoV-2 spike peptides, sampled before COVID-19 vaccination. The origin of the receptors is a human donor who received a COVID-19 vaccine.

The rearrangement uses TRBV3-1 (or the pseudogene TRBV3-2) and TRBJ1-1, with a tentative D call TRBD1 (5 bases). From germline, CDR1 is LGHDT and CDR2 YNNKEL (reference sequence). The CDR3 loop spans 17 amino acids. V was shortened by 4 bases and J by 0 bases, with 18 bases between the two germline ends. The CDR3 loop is CASSLRTGIYMNTEAFF. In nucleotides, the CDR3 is TGTGCCAGCAGCCTACGAACAGGTATTTACATGAACACTGAAGCTTTCTTT.

The chain's CDR3 is CASSLRPGRNTDTQYF. The CDR3 DNA reads as TGTGCCAGCAGCTTAAGGCCGGGAAGGAACACAGATACGCAGTATTTT. The chain joins TRBV13 to TRBJ2-3, with D perhaps matching TRBD2 (5 bases). V was clipped by 2 bases and J by 2 bases, with 14 bases between them. The CDR3 has 16 residues. Per the germline V gene, CDR1 is PRHDT and CDR2 is FYEKMQ (reference sequence).

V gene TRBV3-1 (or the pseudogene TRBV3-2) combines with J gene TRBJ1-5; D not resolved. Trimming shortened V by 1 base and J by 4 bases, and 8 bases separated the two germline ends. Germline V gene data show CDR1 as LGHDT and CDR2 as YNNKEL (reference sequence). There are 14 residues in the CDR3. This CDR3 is CASSQAHNNQPQHF. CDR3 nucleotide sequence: TGTGCCAGCAGCCAAGCCCACAATAATCAGCCCCAGCATTTT.

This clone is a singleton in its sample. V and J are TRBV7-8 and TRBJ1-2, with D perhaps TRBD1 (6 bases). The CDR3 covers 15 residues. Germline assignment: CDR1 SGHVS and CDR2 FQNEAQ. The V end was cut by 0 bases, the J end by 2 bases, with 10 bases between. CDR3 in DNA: TGTGCCAGCAGCTTAGCCGCTACAGGGAACTATGGCTACACCTTC. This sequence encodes CASSLAATGNYGYTF.

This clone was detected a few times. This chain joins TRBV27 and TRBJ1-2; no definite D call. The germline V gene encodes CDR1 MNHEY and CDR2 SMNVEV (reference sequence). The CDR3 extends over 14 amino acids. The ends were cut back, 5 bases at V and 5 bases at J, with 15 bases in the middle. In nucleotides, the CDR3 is TGTGCCAGCAGTGTAGCTGGGGTAGGGTATGGCTACACCTTC. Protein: CASSVAGVGYGYTF.

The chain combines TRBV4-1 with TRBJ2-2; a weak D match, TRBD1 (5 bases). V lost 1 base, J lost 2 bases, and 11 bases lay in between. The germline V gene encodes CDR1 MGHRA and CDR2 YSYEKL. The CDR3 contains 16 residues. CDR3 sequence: CASSQATGPNTGELFF. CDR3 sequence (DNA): TGCGCCAGCAGCCAAGCTACAGGCCCTAACACCGGGGAGCTGTTTTTT.

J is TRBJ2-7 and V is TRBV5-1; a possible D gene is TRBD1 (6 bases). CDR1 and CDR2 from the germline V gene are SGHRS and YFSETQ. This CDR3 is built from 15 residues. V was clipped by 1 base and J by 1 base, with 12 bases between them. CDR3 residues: CASSLSRDTSYEQYF. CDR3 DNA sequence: TGCGCCAGCAGCTTGTCACGGGACACGTCCTACGAGCAGTACTTC.

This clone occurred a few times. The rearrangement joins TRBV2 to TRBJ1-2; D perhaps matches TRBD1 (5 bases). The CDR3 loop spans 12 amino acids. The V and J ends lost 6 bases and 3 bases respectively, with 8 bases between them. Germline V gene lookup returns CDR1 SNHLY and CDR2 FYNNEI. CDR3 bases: TGTGCCAGCAGGGTCAGGGACTATGGCTACACCTTC. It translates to CASRVRDYGYTF.

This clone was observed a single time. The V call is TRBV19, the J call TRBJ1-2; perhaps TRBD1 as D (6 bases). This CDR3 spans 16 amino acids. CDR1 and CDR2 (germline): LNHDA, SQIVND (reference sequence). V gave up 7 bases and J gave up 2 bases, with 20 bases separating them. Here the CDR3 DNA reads TGTGCCAGTAATCGGGTAATAGGCAGGGGCAACTATGGCTACACCTTC. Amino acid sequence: CASNRVIGRGNYGYTF.

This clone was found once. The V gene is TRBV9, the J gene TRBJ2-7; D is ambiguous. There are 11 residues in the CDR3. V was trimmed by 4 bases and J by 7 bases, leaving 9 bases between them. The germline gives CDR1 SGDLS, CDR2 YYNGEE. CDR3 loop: CASSPLGEQYF. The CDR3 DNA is TGTGCCAGCAGCCCCCTAGGGGAGCAGTACTTC. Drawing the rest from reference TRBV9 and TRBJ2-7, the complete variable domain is DSGVTQTPKHLITATGQRVTLRCSPRSGDLSVYWYQQSLDQGLQFLIQYYNGEERAKGNILERFSAQQFPDLHSELNLSSLELGDSALYFCASSPLGEQYFGPGTRLTVT.

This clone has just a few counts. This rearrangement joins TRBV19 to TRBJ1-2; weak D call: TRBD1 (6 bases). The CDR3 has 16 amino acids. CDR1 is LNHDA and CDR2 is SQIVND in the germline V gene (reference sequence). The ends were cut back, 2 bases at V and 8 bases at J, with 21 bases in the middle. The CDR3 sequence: CASSIFDRTPSRGYTF. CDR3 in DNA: TGTGCCAGTAGTATATTCGACAGGACCCCCTCGAGGGGCTACACCTTC.

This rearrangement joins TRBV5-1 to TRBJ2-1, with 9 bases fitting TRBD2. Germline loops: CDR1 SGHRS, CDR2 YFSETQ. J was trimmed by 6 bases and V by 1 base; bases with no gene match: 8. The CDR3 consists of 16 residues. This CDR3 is CASSLFLGRGGNEQFF. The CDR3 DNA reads TGCGCCAGCAGCTTGTTTCTGGGGCGGGGGGGCAATGAGCAGTTCTTC.

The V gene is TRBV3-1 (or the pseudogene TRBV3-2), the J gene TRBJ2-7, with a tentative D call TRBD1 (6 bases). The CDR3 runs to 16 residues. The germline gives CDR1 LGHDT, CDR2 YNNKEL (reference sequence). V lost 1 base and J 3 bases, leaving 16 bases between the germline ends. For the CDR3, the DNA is TGTGCCAGCAGCCAAGCCCCAGACCGGGACATCTACGAGCAGTACTTC. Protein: CASSQAPDRDIYEQYF.

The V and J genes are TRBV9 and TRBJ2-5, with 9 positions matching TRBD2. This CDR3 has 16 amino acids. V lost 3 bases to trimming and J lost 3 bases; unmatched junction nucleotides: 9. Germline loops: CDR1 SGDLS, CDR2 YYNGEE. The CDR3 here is CASSASAGGVEETQYF. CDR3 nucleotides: TGTGCCAGCAGCGCATCAGCGGGGGGAGTGGAAGAGACCCAGTACTTC.

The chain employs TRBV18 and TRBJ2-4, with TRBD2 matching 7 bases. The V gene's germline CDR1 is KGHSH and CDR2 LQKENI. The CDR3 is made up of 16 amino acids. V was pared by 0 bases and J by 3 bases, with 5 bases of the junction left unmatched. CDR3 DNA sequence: TGTGCCAGCTCACCACCGACGGGGGGAGTCAAAAACATTCAGTACTTC. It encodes CASSPPTGGVKNIQYF.